These 18 T cell receptor beta chains share one sample of origin, sequenced in a study of blood T cell repertoires in COVID-19. TCRdb's table, derived via immunoSEQ multiplex PCR, lists solely in-frame clones and lacks some. The table shows roughly 250,000 clones, with about 91% occurring only once. Sequenced material: PBMCs or T cells enriched from blood (not recorded which). The receptors shown here come from a woman under 40 with acute COVID-19.

The chain joins TRBV3-1 (or the pseudogene TRBV3-2) to TRBJ1-5; no clear D. Looked up from germline, CDR1 is LGHDT and CDR2 is YNNKEL (reference sequence). Trimming removed 4 bases at V and 4 bases at J, with 5 bases between. This CDR3 spans 12 amino acids. As DNA, the CDR3 is TGTGCCAGCAGCCTCCTTAATCAGCCCCAGCATTTT. This translates into CASSLLNQPQHF.

The rearrangement joins TRBV3-1 (or the pseudogene TRBV3-2) to TRBJ2-7; TRBD1 matches at 10 bases. The length of the CDR3 is 14 residues. The trim removed 5 bases at V and 3 bases at J, leaving 4 bases unmatched. CDR1 is LGHDT, CDR2 YNNKEL, per germline (reference sequence). CDR3 region: CASSSGQGGYEQYF. Written as DNA, the CDR3 is TGTGCCAGCAGCTCAGGACAGGGGGGCTACGAGCAGTACTTC.

The chain couples TRBV15 to TRBJ1-3; D perhaps matches TRBD1 (5 bases). Germline CDR1 LNHNV, CDR2 YYDKDF (reference sequence). The V and J ends lost 7 bases and 0 bases respectively, with 10 bases between them. The CDR3 sequence is 14 residues long. The CDR3 loop reads CATTFQGSGNTIYF. The CDR3 DNA is TGTGCCACCACCTTCCAGGGCTCTGGAAACACCATATATTTT.

The chain recombines TRBV6-5 with TRBJ2-4, with 9 bases lining up with TRBD1. The CDR3 loop spans 13 amino acids. Germline values: CDR1 MNHEY, CDR2 SVGAGI. Losses at the gene ends were 6 bases for V and 8 bases for J; bases not matched to a gene: 5. The CDR3 spells CASRTRQGDIQYF. CDR3 bases: TGTGCCAGCAGAACCAGACAGGGGGACATTCAGTACTTC.

The J gene is TRBJ1-5, the V gene TRBV5-1; possible D gene TRBD1, 5 bases. Germline V gives CDR1 SGHRS, CDR2 YFSETQ. The length of the CDR3 is 16 residues. Trimming cost V 4 bases and J 5 bases, with 19 bases left between them. The CDR3 nucleotides read TGCGCCAGCAGCCCCGGGGGATCAGGCATCGATCAGCCCCAGCATTTT. This encodes CASSPGGSGIDQPQHF.

V usage is TRBV7-2 and J usage is TRBJ2-3; 11 bases map to TRBD2. CDR1 and CDR2 from the germline V gene are SGHTA and FQGNSA. The CDR3 loop spans 15 amino acids. J was trimmed by 3 bases and V by 5 bases; bases with no gene match: 4. CDR3 DNA sequence: TGTGCCAGCAGCGTTAGCGGGGGGGGAACAGATACGCAGTATTTT. Protein product: CASSVSGGGTDTQYF.

A note on this clone: The junction shows a germline mismatch at one end, possibly a read error. The chain carries TRBV5-6 and TRBJ1-1; D gene uncertain. This CDR3 comprises 13 residues. Germline values: CDR1 SGHDT, CDR2 YYEEEE. CDR3 DNA sequence: TGTGCCAGCAGCTTGGCCGGGAACGCTGAAGCTTTCTTT. It is translated as CASSLAGNAEAFF.

This chain uses TRBV4-3 with TRBJ2-3, with D possibly being TRBD2 (6 bases). This CDR3 spans 15 amino acids. Deletions cut 4 bases from V and 4 bases from J, with 15 bases between. Germline-derived CDR1 and CDR2 are LGHNA and YSLEER. CDR3 DNA sequence: TGCGCCAGCAGCCCACGAGCGACGGGGGCAGATACGCAGTATTTT. Translated, it gives CASSPRATGADTQYF.

This rearrangement joins TRBV6-6 to TRBJ2-7; D uncertain. Trimming stripped 8 bases from V and 3 bases from J, with 11 bases between. Germline V CDR1 and CDR2: MNHNY, SVGAGI (reference sequence). The CDR3 runs to 12 residues. DNA of the CDR3: TGTGCCAGCCGCCAGAGACTCTACGAGCAGTACTTC. Its protein is CASRQRLYEQYF.

The chain is built from TRBV19 and TRBJ2-4; D might be TRBD1 (5 bases). Germline lookup yields CDR1 LNHDA and CDR2 SQIVND (reference sequence). Between the trimmed V and J ends, which lost 4 bases and 5 bases, there was a span of 9 bases. The CDR3 extends over 13 amino acids. CDR3: CASSKGFENIQYF. The DNA of the CDR3 is TGTGCCAGTAGTAAGGGGTTCGAAAACATTCAGTACTTC.

CDR3 amino acids: CASSYPPYNEQFF. The CDR3 region has the DNA TGTGCCAGCAGTTACCCTCCGTACAATGAGCAGTTCTTC. The rearrangement joins TRBV6-2 or TRBV6-3 to TRBJ2-1; D remains ambiguous. Germline V gene data show CDR1 as MNHEY and CDR2 as SVGEGT. The CDR3 has 13 amino acids. V was shortened by 2 bases and J by 4 bases, with 6 bases between the two germline ends.

The rearrangement joins TRBV6-1 to TRBJ2-3, with TRBD2 matching 8 bases. J lost 6 bases, V lost 3 bases, and 5 bases had no gene match. Germline V gene lookup returns CDR1 MNHNS and CDR2 SASEGT. The CDR3 has 14 residues. CDR3 amino acids: CASSEAGLEDTQYF. Here the CDR3 DNA reads TGTGCCAGCAGTGAGGCGGGACTAGAGGATACGCAGTATTTT.

With respect to this clone: Additional DNA sequences in this sample encode the identical CDR3. The CDR3 DNA follows: TGTGCCAGCAGTTTACGCGGTTATGGCTACACCTTC. It encodes CASSLRGYGYTF. The V gene is TRBV12-3 or TRBV12-4, the J gene TRBJ1-2, with unresolved D. The V gene lost 2 bases and the J gene lost 5 bases, with 6 bases spanning the gap. The CDR3 is 12 residues long.

CDR3 sequence: CASSSRTSGGPPDEQYF. CDR3 bases: TGTGCCAGCAGCTCGCGCACTAGCGGGGGTCCACCGGACGAGCAGTACTTC. The genes are TRBV7-2 and TRBJ2-7, with 11 nucleotides matching TRBD2. V gave up 4 bases and J gave up 5 bases; unmatched junction bases: 13. The CDR3 has 17 amino acids. Germline CDR1 reads SGHTA; CDR2 reads FQGNSA.

The table lists this clone with a few counts. The chain employs TRBV29-1 and TRBJ1-1; TRBD1 agrees at 9 bases. This CDR3 contains 14 residues. Germline CDR1 is SQVTM and CDR2 is ANQGSEA. After removal of 7 bases from V and 3 bases from J, the junction contained 9 bases not matched to a gene. CDR3 nucleotides: TGCAGCGCTGAGTCCGGGACAGGGTACACTGAAGCTTTCTTT. Its protein product is CSAESGTGYTEAFF.

The J gene is TRBJ2-1, the V gene TRBV6-4; TRBD2 matches at 12 bases. CDR1 MRHNA and CDR2 SNTAGT come from the germline V gene. This CDR3 has 15 amino acids. Losses at the gene ends were 4 bases for V and 7 bases for J; bases not matched to a gene: 5. The CDR3 protein is CASSASGGAENEQFF. In nucleotides, the CDR3 is TGTGCCAGCAGTGCTAGCGGGGGGGCCGAGAATGAGCAGTTCTTC.

The J gene is TRBJ1-5, the V gene TRBV12-5; D is uncertain. Per germline, CDR1 LGHNT and CDR2 FRNRAP. Deletions cut 3 bases from V and 4 bases from J, with 16 bases between. The CDR3 runs 16 residues. In DNA form, the CDR3 reads TGTGCTAGTGGTTTCGTCGAGACACATTTGAATCAGCCCCAGCATTTT. Translating it yields CASGFVETHLNQPQHF.

The chain carries TRBV4-1 and TRBJ2-1; TRBD1 is a possible D gene (6 bases). V lost 0 bases to trimming and J lost 15 bases, with 21 bases between them. Germline CDR1 MGHRA, CDR2 YSYEKL. The CDR3 is 15 amino acids. The CDR3 loop is CASSQDAGGGPVPFF. The CDR3 DNA is TGCGCCAGCAGCCAAGATGCCGGTGGGGGCCCAGTGCCGTTCTTC.